This passage covers 25 T cell receptor beta chains from one sample sequenced in a study of blood T cell repertoires in COVID-19. Sequenced by immunoSEQ multiplex PCR; TCRdb stores in-frame clones only, minus some. The sample lists roughly 31,000 clones; around 91% were seen once. Sequencing used peripheral blood. The source is a man aged 55 to 70 with active COVID-19.

This chain joins TRBV5-5 and TRBJ2-2; D remains ambiguous. CDR3 length equals 14 residues. The germline CDR1 and CDR2 sequences are SGHKS and YYEKEE (reference sequence). Between the trimmed V and J ends, which lost 0 bases and 10 bases, there was a span of 13 bases. CDR3 loop: CASSLVFRLTELFF. The CDR3 DNA reads TGTGCCAGCAGCTTGGTTTTCAGACTCACGGAGCTGTTTTTT.

This chain links TRBV14 with TRBJ1-2, with D possibly matching TRBD1 (6 bases). The CDR3 covers 15 residues. V gave up 4 bases and J gave up 7 bases, with 19 bases separating them. Germline V CDR1 and CDR2: SGHDN, FVKESK. CDR3 nucleotide sequence: TGTGCCAGCAGCCCATGGACAGCAAGCGCGTTTGGCTACACCTTC. This translates into CASSPWTASAFGYTF.

The J gene is TRBJ2-7, the V gene TRBV4-3, with no clear D. Germline CDR1 reads LGHNA; CDR2 reads YSLEER. V lost 0 bases to trimming and J lost 3 bases, with 9 bases between them. The CDR3 has 14 residues. Here the CDR3 DNA reads TGCGCCAGCAGCCAAGAACACAGACACTACGAGCAGTACTTC. This gives the protein CASSQEHRHYEQYF.

The chain links TRBV27 to TRBJ1-5; 9 bases are shared with TRBD1. The germline V gene encodes CDR1 MNHEY and CDR2 SMNVEV (reference sequence). This CDR3 is built from 19 residues. Trimming at V came to 6 bases and at J to 0 bases, leaving 15 bases not matched to a gene. CDR3 bases: TGTGCCAGCAGCTCCACCAGGGACAGGGTCAGTTATAGCAATCAGCCCCAGCATTTT. Translated: CASSSTRDRVSYSNQPQHF.

V is TRBV13 and J is TRBJ2-4; 9 bases fit TRBD2. The V gene's germline CDR1 is PRHDT and CDR2 FYEKMQ (reference sequence). Unmatched junction bases numbered 4, after V lost 5 bases and J lost 2 bases. The CDR3 extends over 15 amino acids. DNA of the CDR3: TGTGCCAGCAGCCCGGGACTAGCTTCCAAAAACATTCAGTACTTC. Its translation: CASSPGLASKNIQYF. Complete variable domain (other parts from reference TRBV13 and TRBJ2-4): AAGVIQSPRHLIKEKRETATLKCYPIPRHDTVYWYQQGPGQDPQFLISFYEKMQSDKGSIPDRFSAQQFSDYHSELNMSSLELGDSALYFCASSPGLASKNIQYFGAGTRLSVL.

This chain links TRBV3-1 (or the pseudogene TRBV3-2) with TRBJ2-5; 8 bases are a match to TRBD2. The CDR3 is 17 residues long. Germline V gives CDR1 LGHDT, CDR2 YNNKEL (reference sequence). After removal of 1 base from V and 7 bases from J, the junction contained 14 bases not matched to a gene. DNA for the CDR3: TGTGCCAGCAGCCAAGTTCCCAGCGGGGGCCCGATGGGGACCCAGTACTTC. This encodes CASSQVPSGGPMGTQYF.

The V gene is TRBV6-5, the J gene TRBJ2-7; 12 bases align to TRBD2. Losses at the gene ends were 5 bases for V and 0 bases for J; bases not matched to a gene: 2. Germline CDR1 and CDR2: MNHEY and SVGAGI. CDR3 length: 15 amino acids. CDR3 sequence: CASSPSGGGSYEQYF. The CDR3 nucleotides are TGTGCCAGCAGTCCTAGCGGGGGGGGCTCCTACGAGCAGTACTTC.

This clone was observed a handful of times. The V and J genes are TRBV7-9 and TRBJ2-1, with 8 bases aligning to TRBD2. V gave up 5 bases and J gave up 7 bases; unmatched junction bases: 10. The CDR3 sequence is 15 residues long. Germline CDR1 is SEHNR and CDR2 is FQNEAQ (reference sequence). The CDR3 reads CASSPGVAGLNEQFF. The CDR3 DNA is TGTGCCAGCAGCCCCGGGGTAGCGGGGCTAAATGAGCAGTTCTTC.

This sequence joins TRBV5-6 and TRBJ1-6; 8 positions match TRBD1. The germline gives CDR1 SGHDT, CDR2 YYEEEE. The CDR3 is 16 residues long. The V gene end was trimmed by 4 bases and the J gene end by 3 bases; junction bases not matched to a gene: 6. The CDR3 region is CASSKGQANYNSPLHF. CDR3 sequence (DNA): TGTGCCAGCAGCAAGGGACAGGCGAACTATAATTCACCCCTCCACTTT. Based on the CDR3 plus reference TRBV5-6 and TRBJ1-6, the full variable domain is DAGVTQSPTHLIKTRGQQVTLRCSPKSGHDTVSWYQQALGQGPQFIFQYYEEEERQRGNFPDRFSGHQFPNYSSELNVNALLLGDSALYLCASSKGQANYNSPLHFGNGTRLTVT.

CDR3 in amino acids: CASSPGPTGVNTEAFF. CDR3 coding DNA: TGTGCCAGCAGCCCCGGACCGACAGGGGTGAACACTGAAGCTTTCTTT. The rearrangement uses TRBV6-6 and TRBJ1-1; 8 bases are a match to TRBD1. Germline V gene lookup returns CDR1 MNHNY and CDR2 SVGAGI (reference sequence). CDR3 size: 16 residues. The ends lost 6 bases at V and 0 bases at J; junction bases unmatched: 9.

The gene calls are TRBV5-8 and TRBJ2-5; 7 nucleotides align to TRBD1. V lost 6 bases and J lost 6; bases outside the gene matches: 8. The CDR3 has 13 residues. Germline-derived CDR1 and CDR2 are SGHTS and YDEGEE. This chain's CDR3 is CASIRQGPQTQYF. Here the CDR3 DNA reads TGTGCCAGCATCAGACAGGGCCCGCAGACCCAGTACTTC.

CDR3 DNA: TGCGCCAGCAGCTTTGAGGGCAGGGGTAGGAGCTACACCTTC. Residues: CASSFEGRGRSYTF. The rearrangement links TRBV5-1 to TRBJ1-2; possible D gene TRBD1, 6 bases. V lost 2 bases and J 9 bases, leaving 17 bases between the germline ends. The CDR3 runs 14 residues. The V gene's germline CDR1 is SGHRS and CDR2 YFSETQ. Filled out from reference TRBV5-1 and TRBJ1-2, the complete variable domain reads KAGVTQTPRYLIKTRGQQVTLSCSPISGHRSVSWYQQTPGQGLQFLFEYFSETQRNKGNFPGRFSGRQFSNSRSEMNVSTLELGDSALYLCASSFEGRGRSYTFGSGTRLTVV.

J is TRBJ2-1 and V is TRBV27; 8 nucleotides align to TRBD2. CDR3 size: 19 residues. The trim removed 3 bases at V and 2 bases at J, leaving 15 bases unmatched. The germline CDR1 and CDR2 sequences are MNHEY and SMNVEV (reference sequence). The DNA of the CDR3 is TGTGCCAGCAGTTTCTCGGGACTAGTCCCGGGGGTGGCCTACAATGAGCAGTTCTTC. Translation: CASSFSGLVPGVAYNEQFF.

This rearrangement joins TRBV6-6 to TRBJ2-1; 8 bases align to TRBD2. This CDR3 spans 15 amino acids. With 5 bases clipped from V and 5 bases from J, the junction kept 8 bases outside the gene matches. Germline-derived CDR1 and CDR2 are MNHNY and SVGAGI (reference sequence). Written as DNA, the CDR3 is TGTGCCAGCAGTCCAGCGGGGGAAAGAAACAATGAGCAGTTCTTC. Encoded protein: CASSPAGERNNEQFF.

V and J are TRBV7-3 and TRBJ2-7; D unclear. Germline V gives CDR1 SGHTA, CDR2 FQGTGA. The CDR3 is made up of 14 amino acids. V was trimmed by 0 bases and J by 0 bases, leaving 6 bases between them. The CDR3 loop reads CASSLTGSSYEQYF. DNA for the CDR3: TGTGCCAGCAGCTTAACCGGTTCCTCCTACGAGCAGTACTTC.

The V gene is TRBV15, the J gene TRBJ2-2; no clear D. The V end was cut by 0 bases, the J end by 3 bases, with 11 bases between. The CDR3 length is 16 residues. Germline CDR1 LNHNV, CDR2 YYDKDF (reference sequence). CDR3 nucleotide sequence: TGTGCCACCAGCAGAGATTCCTCTCCGTACACCGGGGAGCTGTTTTTT. Protein sequence: CATSRDSSPYTGELFF.

The rearrangement joins TRBV2 to TRBJ2-5; TRBD2 aligns across 8 bases. J gave up 1 base and V 6 bases, and 13 bases lay outside the gene matches. The CDR3 loop spans 17 amino acids. Germline CDR1 SNHLY, CDR2 FYNNEI. CDR3 loop: CASRSLAGGGGQETQYF. The CDR3 DNA reads as TGTGCCAGCAGGTCCCTCGCGGGGGGAGGGGGCCAAGAGACCCAGTACTTC.

The J gene is TRBJ1-2, the V gene TRBV3-1 (or the pseudogene TRBV3-2), with D unclear. V was clipped by 0 bases and J by 7 bases, with 9 bases between them. The CDR3 has 13 amino acids. The germline gives CDR1 LGHDT, CDR2 YNNKEL (reference sequence). The CDR3 coding sequence is TGTGCCAGCAGCCAAGATCCCCACGGTGGCTACACCTTC. This encodes CASSQDPHGGYTF.

The chain couples TRBV5-1 to TRBJ1-2; 9 nucleotides match TRBD1. Germline CDR1 is SGHRS and CDR2 is YFSETQ. This CDR3 has 17 residues. The junction had 7 bases not matched to a gene; V was cut back by 0 bases and J by 1 base. CDR3 region: CASSLGRTGAHNYGYTF. CDR3 DNA sequence: TGCGCCAGCAGCTTGGGGCGGACAGGGGCCCATAACTATGGCTACACCTTC.

The chain combines TRBV5-1 with TRBJ1-1; 7 bases line up with TRBD1. The CDR3 contains 15 residues. The germline CDR1 and CDR2 sequences are SGHRS and YFSETQ. V gave up 4 bases and J gave up 0 bases; unmatched junction bases: 6. The CDR3 spells CASSLGQSMNTEAFF. In DNA form, the CDR3 reads TGCGCCAGCAGCCTGGGACAGTCCATGAACACTGAAGCTTTCTTT.

This clone is a singleton in its sample. J is TRBJ1-1 and V is TRBV7-8; TRBD1 matches at 7 bases. The CDR3 contains 15 residues. CDR1 and CDR2 from the germline V gene are SGHVS and FQNEAQ. The V and J ends lost 5 bases and 5 bases, in that order; junction bases with no gene match: 11. The CDR3 nucleotides are TGTGCCAGCAGCATTACTCCACAGGGGACGACTGAAGCTTTCTTT. Translated: CASSITPQGTTEAFF.

The chain joins TRBV24-1 to TRBJ2-1; 11 positions match TRBD1. This CDR3 has 14 amino acids. CDR1 KGHDR and CDR2 SFDVKD come from the germline V gene. Trimming cost V 10 bases and J 6 bases; bases outside gene matches: 7. The CDR3 bases are TGTGCCACGAGGGACAGGGGGGTCCGCAATGAGCAGTTCTTC. Translating gives CATRDRGVRNEQFF.

The chain links TRBV6-6 to TRBJ2-1, with D possibly matching TRBD2 (6 bases). Germline V gene sequence: CDR1 MNHNY, CDR2 SVGAGI (reference sequence). This CDR3 has 17 residues. Trimming shortened V by 5 bases and J by 1 base, and 18 bases separated the two germline ends. CDR3 sequence reads: CASSRFRLEDSYNEQFF. In DNA form, the CDR3 reads TGTGCCAGCAGTCGTTTCCGACTAGAAGATTCCTACAATGAGCAGTTCTTC.

The CDR3 here is CASSVGAAGGYTF. The CDR3 nucleotides read TGTGCCAGCAGCGTAGGGGCAGCCGGTGGCTACACCTTC. This chain connects TRBV9 to TRBJ1-2; D is unresolved. With 0 bases removed from V and 7 bases from J, the gap between germline ends came to 10 bases. CDR3 size: 13 residues. Looked up from germline, CDR1 is SGDLS and CDR2 is YYNGEE.

For the CDR3, the DNA is TGCGCCAGCAGCCAAGATCTCAACAGTCCTACCTACGAGCAGTACTTC. It is translated as CASSQDLNSPTYEQYF. V usage is TRBV4-1 and J usage is TRBJ2-7; no definite D call. The CDR3 has 16 residues. CDR1 is MGHRA and CDR2 is YSYEKL in the germline V gene. The V and J ends lost 0 bases and 2 bases respectively, with 14 bases between them.